These 9 T cell receptor beta chains originate from one sample sequenced in a study of cytomegalovirus exposure and HLA in healthy donors (dated by TCRdb to 2015 to 2018). Libraries came from the immunoSEQ multiplex PCR assay. The multiplex PCR relied on a mix of 60 forward primers for TCR Vbeta segments and 13 reverse primers for TCR Jbeta segments. TCRdb holds this immuneACCESS table with in-frame rearrangements only. Some clones are missing; in checked studies, unresolved V genes explain under half, and the rest has no known cause. The sample table holds 60,000 to 75,000 clones, of which roughly 80% were seen once. Of the sample, about 20% is held by the ten largest clones. The sequenced sample consisted of PBMCs. The receptor set was obtained from a woman aged 25 to 45 in good health and CMV-seropositive.

A few counts support this clone. The chain uses TRBV28 and TRBJ2-2; 13 nucleotides line up with TRBD2. Germline V gives CDR1 MDHEN, CDR2 SYDVKM. The CDR3 covers 17 residues. V lost 10 bases and J lost 1; bases outside the gene matches: 9. Written as DNA, the CDR3 is TGTGCCACCCAGGGACTAGCGGGGATAATGAACACCGGGGAGCTGTTTTTT. Its protein product is CATQGLAGIMNTGELFF.

The table lists this clone with a count of one. This chain's CDR3 is CASSLGGVPTDTQYF. For the CDR3, the DNA is TGCGCCAGCAGCTTAGGAGGGGTACCCACAGATACGCAGTATTTT. The chain employs TRBV4-3 and TRBJ2-3; TRBD2 is a possible D gene (6 bases). Germline lookup yields CDR1 LGHNA and CDR2 YSLEER. Deletions cut 5 bases from V and 2 bases from J, with 14 bases between. The CDR3 loop spans 15 amino acids.

The rearrangement uses TRBV7-8 and TRBJ1-1; D remains ambiguous. The V end was cut by 5 bases, the J end by 0 bases, with 13 bases between. CDR1 SGHVS and CDR2 FQNEAQ come from the germline V gene. This CDR3 region has 15 residues. This chain's CDR3 is CASSQTGSMNTEAFF. In nucleotides, the CDR3 is TGTGCCAGCAGCCAAACGGGATCTATGAACACTGAAGCTTTCTTT.

This chain links TRBV6-5 with TRBJ1-1, with D tentatively TRBD1 (5 bases). CDR3 length: 13 residues. CDR1 is MNHEY, CDR2 SVGAGI, per germline. The V and J ends lost 2 bases and 3 bases respectively, with 7 bases between them. CDR3 sequence: CASSYTQDTEAFF. The CDR3 region has the DNA TGTGCCAGCAGTTACACACAGGACACTGAAGCTTTCTTT.

V is TRBV28 and J is TRBJ1-5; D call uncertain. V was cut by 5 bases and J by 5 bases, with 10 bases left in between. Germline V gene sequence: CDR1 MDHEN, CDR2 SYDVKM. CDR3 length: 13 amino acids. This CDR3 reads CASSGQWHQPQHF. Written as DNA, the CDR3 is TGTGCCAGCAGTGGCCAATGGCATCAGCCCCAGCATTTT.

This chain links TRBV10-3 with TRBJ1-2; D is possibly TRBD1 (6 bases). This CDR3 contains 12 residues. V lost 4 bases and J lost 9, with 12 bases in between. Per germline, CDR1 ENHRY and CDR2 SYGVKD. CDR3 nucleotide sequence: TGTGCCATCAGTGGAAGTCAGGGGAGCTACACCTTC. Encoded protein: CAISGSQGSYTF.

The CDR3 DNA sequence: TGTGCCAGCAGCTTTCGCCGGGACAGAAACCAGCCCCAGCATTTT. Protein sequence: CASSFRRDRNQPQHF. The chain combines TRBV7-2 with TRBJ1-5; 7 bases are shared with TRBD1. The V and J ends lost 3 bases and 7 bases, in that order; junction bases with no gene match: 9. This CDR3 contains 15 residues. Germline CDR1 is SGHTA and CDR2 is FQGNSA.

V is TRBV28 and J is TRBJ1-1; 12 nucleotides line up with TRBD1. CDR3 length: 14 amino acids. Germline V lookup: CDR1 MDHEN, CDR2 SYDVKM. V shed 5 bases and J 11 bases; nucleotides not matched to a gene: 9. The CDR3 bases are TGTGCCAGCAGTGTAGCCGGGACAGGGGGCGGCGCTTTCTTT. Amino acid sequence: CASSVAGTGGGAFF.

The DNA for the CDR3 is TGTGGGACTAGCGGATACGAGCAGTACTTC. Protein product: CGTSGYEQYF. The chain is built from TRBV28 and TRBJ2-7; 10 bases are shared with TRBD2. The germline V gene encodes CDR1 MDHEN and CDR2 SYDVKM. This CDR3 spans 10 amino acids.